The 21 T cell receptor beta chains below come from one sample, sequenced in a study of T cells after posttransplantation cyclophosphamide. Assay used: immunoSEQ multiplex PCR; TCRdb lists only in-frame clones, some missing. The data show some 39,000 clones, with none appearing a single time. The material sequenced was PBMCs. The receptors derive from a girl under 18 in good health, CMV-negative, and a related stem cell transplant donor.

This clone was seen many times. This chain connects TRBV19 to TRBJ1-2, with a tentative D call TRBD1 (5 bases). Germline-derived CDR1 and CDR2 are LNHDA and SQIVND (reference sequence). Between the trimmed V and J ends, which lost 3 bases and 6 bases, there was a span of 11 bases. The CDR3 is 13 residues long. The CDR3 nucleotides read TGTGCCAGTAGTATCAGTCGGGGGAATGGCTACACCTTC. Translation gives CASSISRGNGYTF.

In its sample, this clone was seen many times. The gene calls are TRBV7-2 and TRBJ1-1; no firm D call. This CDR3 has 11 amino acids. The germline V and J ends were trimmed by 5 bases and 6 bases, with 7 bases remaining between them. Germline-derived CDR1 and CDR2 are SGHTA and FQGNSA. CDR3 nucleotides: TGTGCCAGCAGCGTGAGTGCTGAAGCTTTCTTT. Its translation is CASSVSAEAFF.

This chain links TRBV15 with TRBJ1-5; D possibly corresponds to TRBD1 (5 bases). The CDR3 is 14 residues long. V dropped 1 base and J dropped 4 bases, with 8 bases sitting between them. Germline CDR1 and CDR2: LNHNV and YYDKDF (reference sequence). This CDR3 is CATSRVDRNQPQHF. DNA of the CDR3: TGTGCCACCAGCAGAGTAGACAGAAATCAGCCCCAGCATTTT.

The sample holds a few counts of this clone. V is TRBV19 and J is TRBJ1-6, with TRBD1 identical over 8 bases. CDR3 size: 15 residues. Germline V gene data show CDR1 as LNHDA and CDR2 as SQIVND (reference sequence). Unmatched junction bases numbered 8, after V lost 6 bases and J lost 7 bases. The CDR3, as DNA: TGTGCCAGTAGCGATCCGGGACAGGCAAATTCACCCCTCCACTTT. Translating it yields CASSDPGQANSPLHF.

This clone was recorded a few times. The chain couples TRBV6-6 to TRBJ2-5; tentative D call: TRBD1 (6 bases). The CDR3 spans 15 residues. The germline V and J ends were trimmed by 2 bases and 5 bases, with 15 bases remaining between them. Germline CDR1 reads MNHNY; CDR2 reads SVGAGI (reference sequence). This CDR3 is CASSYHRADRETQYF. CDR3 sequence (DNA): TGTGCCAGCAGTTACCACAGGGCCGATCGGGAGACCCAGTACTTC.

There are many counts of this clone. No DNA is shown, since the ends of the CDR3 on it are uncertain; the CDR3 is the one TCRdb lists. The V call is TRBV10-1, the J call TRBJ1-1. The CDR3 has 17 residues if both end residues are counted. Germline V gene sequence: CDR1 WNHNN, CDR2 SYGVQD (reference sequence). CDR3 amino acids: CASSTSRFGGANTEAFF.

The V and J genes are TRBV30 and TRBJ2-1, with D tentatively TRBD2 (6 bases). Germline V CDR1 and CDR2: GTSNPN, SVGIG (reference sequence). The CDR3 extends over 15 amino acids. V was shortened by 3 bases and J by 7 bases, with 19 bases between the two germline ends. As DNA, the CDR3 is TGTGCCTGGAGCTCGGAGGACGGGGGAAGGAATGAGCAGTTCTTC. This encodes CAWSSEDGGRNEQFF.

The chain combines TRBV10-1 with TRBJ2-1; D is ambiguous. V was cut by 2 bases and J by 10 bases, with 9 bases left in between. Germline V gene data show CDR1 as WNHNN and CDR2 as SYGVQD (reference sequence). The CDR3 contains 12 residues. The DNA for the CDR3 is TGCGCCAGCAGTGAGAGGCAGCGCGAGCAGTTCTTC. It is translated as CASSERQREQFF.

In its sample, this clone was seen a few times. V and J are TRBV5-4 and TRBJ2-3; 13 bases map to TRBD2. The V gene end was trimmed by 2 bases and the J gene end by 1 base; junction bases not matched to a gene: 4. This CDR3 comprises 17 residues. CDR1 and CDR2 from the germline V gene are SGHNT and YYREEE (reference sequence). CDR3 amino acids: CASSLRLAGGGTDTQYF. The CDR3 nucleotides are TGTGCCAGCAGCTTAAGACTAGCGGGGGGTGGCACAGATACGCAGTATTTT. Complete variable domain (other parts from reference TRBV5-4 and TRBJ2-3): ETGVTQSPTHLIKTRGQQVTLRCSSQSGHNTVSWYQQALGQGPQFIFQYYREEENGRGNFPPRFSGLQFPNYSSELNVNALELDDSALYLCASSLRLAGGGTDTQYFGPGTRLTVL.

The table lists this clone with many counts. This rearrangement joins TRBV5-6 to TRBJ1-2; tentatively, D is TRBD1 (6 bases). V lost 7 bases and J lost 6, with 19 bases in between. This CDR3 is 14 amino acids long. Germline CDR1 and CDR2: SGHDT and YYEEEE. The CDR3 DNA reads as TGTGCCAGCGGCAGGGGCATCTGGGACCATGGCTACACCTTC. It yields the protein CASGRGIWDHGYTF. The full variable domain, completed using reference TRBV5-6 and TRBJ1-2, is DAGVTQSPTHLIKTRGQQVTLRCSPKSGHDTVSWYQQALGQGPQFIFQYYEEEERQRGNFPDRFSGHQFPNYSSELNVNALLLGDSALYLCASGRGIWDHGYTFGSGTRLTVV.

The CDR3 protein is CASSPGGGPHRSSYNEQFF. In DNA form, the CDR3 reads TGTGCCAGCAGCCCTGGGGGGGGGCCGCATCGGAGCTCCTACAATGAGCAGTTCTTC. The chain recombines TRBV27 with TRBJ2-1; tentative D call: TRBD2 (7 bases). Germline loops: CDR1 MNHEY, CDR2 SMNVEV (reference sequence). The CDR3 sequence is 19 residues long. V was trimmed by 6 bases and J by 0 bases, leaving 24 bases between them.

This clone was seen repeatedly, ten times or more. The CDR3 region is CAWSQMTGYGYTF. In DNA, the CDR3 is TGTGCCTGGAGCCAAATGACAGGGTATGGCTACACCTTC. The chain uses TRBV30 and TRBJ1-2, with 7 bases identical to TRBD1. V lost 3 bases, J lost 5 bases, and 6 bases stayed unmatched. The CDR3 contains 13 residues. Germline V gene data show CDR1 as GTSNPN and CDR2 as SVGIG (reference sequence).

The rearrangement links TRBV28 to TRBJ2-7, with TRBD2 matching 14 bases. Per the germline V gene, CDR1 is MDHEN and CDR2 is SYDVKM. The CDR3 has 18 amino acids. V gave up 3 bases and J gave up 6 bases; unmatched junction bases: 13. CDR3 region: CASSFPGGGLAGVSEQYF. The CDR3 region has the DNA TGTGCCAGCAGTTTTCCTGGGGGGGGACTAGCGGGAGTATCCGAGCAGTACTTC.

This chain links TRBV5-6 with TRBJ1-2; the D gene is possibly TRBD1 (6 bases). V was cut by 1 base and J by 6 bases, with 16 bases left in between. The CDR3 has 15 residues. CDR1 is SGHDT and CDR2 is YYEEEE in the germline V gene. Here the CDR3 DNA reads TGTGCCAGCAGCTTGTCGGGGGGCCCTACTAATGGCTACACCTTC. Translation: CASSLSGGPTNGYTF. Using reference TRBV5-6 and TRBJ1-2 for the parts outside the CDR3, the full variable domain is DAGVTQSPTHLIKTRGQQVTLRCSPKSGHDTVSWYQQALGQGPQFIFQYYEEEERQRGNFPDRFSGHQFPNYSSELNVNALLLGDSALYLCASSLSGGPTNGYTFGSGTRLTVV.

This clone has a count of ten or more. The V gene is TRBV7-9, the J gene TRBJ1-4, with 7 bases identical to TRBD1. J lost 8 bases, V lost 4 bases, and 4 bases had no gene match. The length of the CDR3 is 13 residues. Germline CDR1 SEHNR, CDR2 FQNEAQ (reference sequence). The CDR3 sequence is CASSYDRVEKLFF. The CDR3 DNA reads TGTGCCAGCAGCTACGACAGGGTGGAAAAACTGTTTTTT.

Only a few counts were recorded for this clone. The chain joins TRBV10-3 to TRBJ1-2; D is undetermined. There are 11 residues in the CDR3. The germline V gene encodes CDR1 ENHRY and CDR2 SYGVKD. V was cut by 11 bases and J by 2 bases, with 9 bases left in between. The CDR3 DNA follows: TGTGCCTCCAGATTGAACTATGGCTACACCTTC. Its translation is CASRLNYGYTF.

The sample holds many counts of this clone. This chain links TRBV5-1 with TRBJ1-3; D unresolved. Germline assignment: CDR1 SGHRS and CDR2 YFSETQ. This CDR3 is 17 amino acids long. With 0 bases removed from V and 3 bases from J, the gap between germline ends came to 16 bases. The CDR3 nucleotides are TGCGCCAGCAGCTTGGGCCGTAAGGGCGGAGGTGGAAACACCATATATTTT. Its protein product is CASSLGRKGGGGNTIYF. Full variable domain (remainder filled in from reference TRBV5-1 and TRBJ1-3): KAGVTQTPRYLIKTRGQQVTLSCSPISGHRSVSWYQQTPGQGLQFLFEYFSETQRNKGNFPGRFSGRQFSNSRSEMNVSTLELGDSALYLCASSLGRKGGGGNTIYFGEGSWLTVV.

The chain couples TRBV19 to TRBJ1-6; 10 nucleotides line up with TRBD1. Germline V lookup: CDR1 LNHDA, CDR2 SQIVND (reference sequence). V was pared by 4 bases and J by 5 bases, with 5 bases of the junction left unmatched. The CDR3 has 16 amino acids. The CDR3 is CASSRPGQGNNSPLHF. CDR3 DNA sequence: TGTGCCAGTAGTAGACCGGGACAGGGGAATAATTCACCCCTCCACTTT.

This sequence joins TRBV2 and TRBJ2-4, with a weak D call TRBD2 (5 bases). Germline V gene sequence: CDR1 SNHLY, CDR2 FYNNEI. The CDR3 has 15 residues. With 3 bases removed from V and 7 bases from J, the gap between germline ends came to 16 bases. The CDR3: CASSESGPRRNIQYF. The CDR3 coding sequence is TGTGCCAGCAGTGAGAGTGGGCCCCGGAGGAACATTCAGTACTTC.

This clone turned up a few times. The chain has TRBV9 and TRBJ2-3; perhaps TRBD2 as D (6 bases). Germline V gene sequence: CDR1 SGDLS, CDR2 YYNGEE. The length of the CDR3 is 16 residues. V gave up 3 bases and J gave up 0 bases, with 14 bases separating them. This chain's CDR3 is CASSAYQRVSTDTQYF. DNA for the CDR3: TGTGCCAGCAGCGCTTACCAGCGGGTTAGCACAGATACGCAGTATTTT.

The chain recombines TRBV19 with TRBJ1-1; 7 bases are a match to TRBD1. The trim removed 8 bases at V and 6 bases at J, leaving 3 bases unmatched. CDR3 length: 11 residues. Germline V gene sequence: CDR1 LNHDA, CDR2 SQIVND (reference sequence). CDR3: CASLRGPEAFF. The CDR3 coding sequence is TGTGCCAGTCTAAGGGGGCCTGAAGCTTTCTTT. Drawing the rest from reference TRBV19 and TRBJ1-1, the complete variable domain is DGGITQSPKYLFRKEGQNVTLSCEQNLNHDAMYWYRQDPGQGLRLIYYSQIVNDFQKGDIAEGYSVSREKKESFPLTVTSAQKNPTAFYLCASLRGPEAFFGQGTRLTVV.